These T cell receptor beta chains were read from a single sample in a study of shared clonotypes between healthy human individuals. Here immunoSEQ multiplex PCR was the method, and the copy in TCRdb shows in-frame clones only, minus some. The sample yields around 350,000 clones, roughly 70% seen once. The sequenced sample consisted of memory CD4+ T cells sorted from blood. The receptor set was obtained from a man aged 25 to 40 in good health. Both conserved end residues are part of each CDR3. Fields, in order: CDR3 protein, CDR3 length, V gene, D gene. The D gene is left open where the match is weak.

CASSLYPSGYNEQFF | 15 | TRBV5-1 | TRBD2
CASSLQGGTGRLEQYF | 16 | TRBV5-5 | NA
CASSLSHGGNQPQHF | 15 | TRBV7-8 | NA
CASSPLAVNYEQYF | 14 | TRBV5-5 | NA
CSVEGGANEKLFF | 13 | TRBV29-1 | NA
CAWSVLFPGRFNQPQHF | 17 | TRBV30 | NA
CASSLQRGSERPYNEQFF | 18 | TRBV7-2 | TRBD2
CASSSSGSAETQYF | 14 | TRBV6-5 | TRBD2
CASSQGGQHAKTEAFF | 16 | TRBV4-2 | NA
CASSQDLGLALFF | 13 | TRBV14 | NA
CASSYFGGSGANVLTF | 16 | TRBV6-5 | NA
CAISGNQGTGELFF | 14 | TRBV10-3 | NA
CASSPDSPTDTQYF | 14 | TRBV5-5 | NA
CASRAGTGNQETQYF | 15 | TRBV7-2 | TRBD1
CASSDQAGETQYF | 13 | TRBV6-4 | NA
CASSQDLGSPNEKLFF | 16 | TRBV4-1 | NA
CASSQGGTNTEAFF | 14 | TRBV5-5 | TRBD1
CASSPNFGSYEQYF | 14 | TRBV6-1 | NA
CASSRFSGAGANVLTF | 16 | TRBV13 | NA
CASSQEPFEQRPYEQYF | 17 | TRBV4-1 | NA
CASSVAENEQFF | 12 | TRBV9 | NA
CASSVAGGQETQYF | 14 | TRBV9 | NA
CASTFGQGRDEQFF | 14 | TRBV7-2 | TRBD1